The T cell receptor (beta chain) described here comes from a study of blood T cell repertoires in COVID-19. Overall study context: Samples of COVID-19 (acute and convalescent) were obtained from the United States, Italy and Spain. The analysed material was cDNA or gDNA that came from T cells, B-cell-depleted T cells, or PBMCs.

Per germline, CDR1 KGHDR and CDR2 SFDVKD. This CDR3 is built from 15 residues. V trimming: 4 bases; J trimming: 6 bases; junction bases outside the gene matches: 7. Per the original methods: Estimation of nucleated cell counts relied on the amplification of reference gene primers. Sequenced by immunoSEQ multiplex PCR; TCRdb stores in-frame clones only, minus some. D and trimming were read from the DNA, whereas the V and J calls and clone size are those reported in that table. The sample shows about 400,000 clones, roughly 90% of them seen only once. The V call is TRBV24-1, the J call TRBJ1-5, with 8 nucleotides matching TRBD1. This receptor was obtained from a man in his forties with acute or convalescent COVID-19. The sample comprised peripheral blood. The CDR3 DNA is TGTGCCACCAGTGAGTCGACAGGGGTGGGTCAGCCCCAGCATTTT. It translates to CATSESTGVGQPQHF.